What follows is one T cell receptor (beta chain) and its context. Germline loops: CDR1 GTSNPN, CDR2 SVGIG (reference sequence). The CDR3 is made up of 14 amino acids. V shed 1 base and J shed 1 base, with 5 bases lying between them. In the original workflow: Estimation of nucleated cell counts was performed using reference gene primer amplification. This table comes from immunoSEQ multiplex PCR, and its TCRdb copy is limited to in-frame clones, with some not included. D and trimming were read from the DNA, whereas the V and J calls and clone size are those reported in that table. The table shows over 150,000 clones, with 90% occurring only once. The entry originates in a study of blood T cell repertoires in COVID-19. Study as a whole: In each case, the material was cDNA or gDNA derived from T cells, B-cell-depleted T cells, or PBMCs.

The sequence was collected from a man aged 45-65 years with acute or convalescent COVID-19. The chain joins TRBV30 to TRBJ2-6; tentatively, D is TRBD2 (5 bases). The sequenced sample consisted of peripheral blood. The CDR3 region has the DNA TGTGCCTGGAGTGCGGGGTCTGGGGCCAACGTCCTGACTTTC. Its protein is CAWSAGSGANVLTF.